The T cell receptor (beta chain) described here comes from a study of T cells in Graves' hyperthyroidism and ophthalmopathy (dated by TCRdb to between 2018 and 2021). For the wider study: Peripheral blood samples were taken at initial diagnosis, before any treatment was given. TCR V-J signatures able to tell the groups apart were searched for in a discovery cohort of 95 to 100 patients, of whom around 42 had Graves' ophthalmopathy and 57 had stable Graves' hyperthyroidism. Prospective prediction of ophthalmopathy was tested in an independent validation cohort consisting of some 19 hyperthyroidism patients and some 16 patients who later progressed to ophthalmopathy. TCR Vbeta CDR3 sequencing of roughly 140 peripheral blood samples (43 ophthalmopathy, 75 hyperthyroidism and some 17 progressor patients) is reported in the paper. After sampling, hyperthyroidism patients received methimazole starting at 30 mg daily, and ophthalmopathy patients received high-dose intravenous methylprednisolone. The roughly 91 discovery patients were randomly divided into training and test sets at a 7:3 ratio. In addition, the study compared T-cell repertoires in thyroid tissue and in blood from five to seven Graves' hyperthyroidism patients.

In the ophthalmopathy patients, disease was moderately to severely active, with a Clinical Activity Score of 3 or more, a NOSPECS grade of 4 or more, and a duration of less than 3 months. Any patient with an uncontrolled infection, another autoimmune disease, pregnancy or lactation was excluded. Diagnoses relied on clinical symptoms, serum thyroxine and TRAb, thyroid ultrasound and orbital computed tomography. PBMCs were isolated from 10 ml of fresh peripheral blood by Ficoll-Paque density gradient centrifugation. Total RNA was extracted with Trizol reagent, and quality was checked on an Agilent 2100 Bioanalyzer. Overall study outcomes, separate from this receptor: Sample size was not statistically predetermined, and blinding of investigators to group allocation was not performed. A 13 V-J signature model separated ophthalmopathy from stable hyperthyroidism, with approximately 87% sensitivity and approximately 81% specificity in cross-validation and 80%/75% in testing. Most expanded thyroid clonotypes (frequency above 0.001) were also found in blood, which suggests that blood repertoires may mirror thyroid immune responses. In validation, the model predicted progression to ophthalmopathy with approximately 69% sensitivity and around 72% specificity, a median of 6.5 months before onset.

The TCR beta CDR3 regions were amplified from the RNA transcripts. The TCR CDR3 was subjected to a first round of RT-PCR using the HTBI primer set and the Qiagen OneStep RT-PCR kit. Libraries were constructed in a second round of multiplex PCR, after which size selection and purification were performed. Libraries were sequenced paired-end with 100 bp reads on an Illumina HiSeq2000. The original pipeline was this. SOAPnuke was used to process the raw data, with reads discarded if the reads contained adapters or uncalled bases, had a mean Phred below 15, or lacked an exact constant-primer or identifier match. COPE v1.2.5 was used to merge the high-quality paired reads, and each unique nucleotide sequence was defined as a clonotype. MiTCR v1.1 was used to align the clonotypes against IMGT TRBV, TRBD and TRBJ reference segments. The analysis included only V-J combinations with a frequency above 0.0001, which together covered 99% to 99.2% of the repertoires. A TCS score was defined as the ratio of F50 (clonal expansion) to E x V (chaos), with BLOSUM62-based TCRdist applied between CDR3 peptides within each V-J. Welch's t-statistics and random forest reduced around 510 V-J features to roughly 13, which were used in a naive Bayes classifier (R e1071). Using fastp at Q25 and MiXCR, TCRdb reprocessed the public reads and kept productive beta chains. A single entry per CDR3 protein holds the most common genes and DNA from its merged rows. The V and J calls reflect TCRdb's pipeline rather than the authors' work. Recorded for this sample are around 500,000 distinct CDR3 sequences; 15% to 20% of them occurred a single time. The top ten constitute 25% to 30% of the sample.

This clonotype was detected ten times or more. Its antigen target is currently unknown. No base-level quality is on record; no much larger clone is a single base apart. The sample consisted of blood. This TCR derives from a young woman with Graves' ophthalmopathy.

The CDR3 protein sequence reads: CADGANTGELFF. The nucleotides are TGTGCCGATGGGGCGAACACCGGGGAGCTGTTTTTT. This receptor chain uses TRBV12-3 or TRBV12-4 and TRBJ2-2; no D gene call is confident. The CDR3 runs 12 amino acids, cysteine and phenylalanine included. Left in the record is the CDR3 DNA by itself, 36 bases read in frame from the first base. V sheds 11 bases and J sheds 0 bases, leaving 7 bases between their ends.